These 23 T cell receptor beta chains were all obtained from the same sample, sequenced in a study of T-cell memory formation after mild COVID-19. TCRdb reanalysed the 5' RACE reads using MiXCR and keeps one entry per CDR3 protein. Among some 190,000 distinct CDR3 sequences listed, about a sixth were seen once. Sequencing was carried out using PBMCs or a T cell subset sorted from them (not recorded which). These receptors were collected from an adult woman who had mild COVID-19 (a few samples of this study predate the infection). Cell type and time point are not known.

V is TRBV5-5 and J is TRBJ2-7; D gene ambiguous. V lost 4 bases to trimming and J lost 3 bases, with 8 bases between them. Germline CDR1 SGHKS, CDR2 YYEKEE (reference sequence). There are 12 residues in the CDR3. DNA for the CDR3: TGTGCCAGCAGCGGTGACGTCTACGAGCAGTACTTC. Encoded protein: CASSGDVYEQYF.

This clonotype has only one observation. This rearrangement joins TRBV12-3 or TRBV12-4 to TRBJ1-2; D is unclear. V lost 5 bases, J lost 8 bases, and 21 bases lay in between. This CDR3 spans 15 amino acids. The CDR3 loop reads CASSPREVGVRGYTF. The CDR3 DNA is TGTGCCAGCAGTCCTAGAGAGGTCGGGGTACGGGGCTACACCTTC.

There are many counts of this clonotype. The chain employs TRBV3-1 and TRBJ2-5; D perhaps matches TRBD1 (5 bases). The germline V and J ends were trimmed by 4 bases and 0 bases, with 12 bases remaining between them. There are 15 residues in the CDR3. CDR1 and CDR2 from the germline V gene are LGHDT and YNNKEL (reference sequence). The CDR3 sequence is CASSPRYRNQETQYF. CDR3 nucleotides: TGTGCCAGCAGCCCCAGGTACAGGAACCAAGAGACCCAGTACTTC.

The V and J genes are TRBV20-1 and TRBJ1-5; no definite D call. This CDR3 region has 15 residues. V was shortened by 0 bases and J by 2 bases, with 11 bases between the two germline ends. CDR1 and CDR2 from the germline V gene are DFQATT and SNEGSKA (reference sequence). The CDR3 reads CSAREWTGGNQPQHF. The CDR3, as DNA: TGCAGTGCTAGAGAATGGACTGGGGGCAATCAGCCCCAGCATTTT.

The rearrangement links TRBV30 to TRBJ2-7; 11 bases are shared with TRBD1. Looked up from germline, CDR1 is GTSNPN and CDR2 is SVGIG (reference sequence). J gave up 4 bases and V 2 bases, and 7 bases lay outside the gene matches. There are 15 residues in the CDR3. The CDR3 spells CAWSQRDRGTYEQYF. The CDR3 nucleotides read TGTGCCTGGAGTCAACGGGACAGGGGGACGTACGAGCAGTACTTC.

This clonotype was detected ten times or more. The chain combines TRBV20-1 with TRBJ2-3; 7 nucleotides agree with TRBD2. The CDR3 is 14 amino acids. CDR1 is DFQATT, CDR2 SNEGSKA, per germline (reference sequence). After removal of 3 bases from V and 6 bases from J, the junction contained 9 bases not matched to a gene. The CDR3 region is CSASVAGVGDTQYF. CDR3 sequence (DNA): TGCAGTGCTAGTGTGGCGGGGGTTGGGGATACGCAGTATTTT.

This clonotype has more than one count but fewer than ten. The genes are TRBV12-3 or TRBV12-4 and TRBJ2-1; 9 bases are a match to TRBD2. Trimming removed 1 base from V and 9 bases from J; junction bases left unmatched: 13. The CDR3 has 17 residues. The CDR3 reads CASSLGLAGSAWSEQFF. CDR3 sequence (DNA): TGTGCCAGCAGTTTAGGCCTAGCGGGGTCCGCCTGGAGTGAGCAGTTCTTC.

This clonotype has only a few counts. This chain links TRBV20-1 with TRBJ1-1; D gene ambiguous. The CDR3 extends over 12 amino acids. With 5 bases removed from V and 6 bases from J, the gap between germline ends came to 13 bases. Germline CDR1 DFQATT, CDR2 SNEGSKA (reference sequence). CDR3 amino acids: CSAQEANAEAFF. In nucleotides, the CDR3 is TGCAGTGCTCAGGAAGCCAACGCTGAAGCTTTCTTT.

This clonotype was counted between two and nine times. The rearrangement links TRBV6-5 to TRBJ1-6, with 9 bases identical to TRBD1. V lost 6 bases and J lost 7; bases outside the gene matches: 7. CDR1 and CDR2 from the germline V gene are MNHEY and SVGAGI. The CDR3 is made up of 15 amino acids. Here the CDR3 DNA reads TGTGCCAGCAGCTACGGGACAGGGTCGAATTCACCCCTCCACTTT. This gives the protein CASSYGTGSNSPLHF.

This clonotype is deemed medium-sized. This chain connects TRBV4-3 to TRBJ2-7, with 9 nucleotides matching TRBD1. The V segment lost 4 bases and the J segment 0 bases; nucleotides outside the gene matches: 7. The V gene's germline CDR1 is LGHNA and CDR2 YSLEER. The CDR3 runs 16 residues. The CDR3 coding sequence is TGCGCCAGCAGCCGGAGCCGGGACAGGGTCTCCTACGAGCAGTACTTC. It codes for CASSRSRDRVSYEQYF.

This clonotype was seen a handful of times. The chain is built from TRBV4-1 and TRBJ2-4, with TRBD2 matching 7 bases. The CDR3 spans 16 residues. V trimming: 3 bases; J trimming: 2 bases; junction bases outside the gene matches: 7. Germline V lookup: CDR1 MGHRA, CDR2 YSYEKL. CDR3 protein: CASSHAGGLPKNIQYF. DNA for the CDR3: TGCGCCAGCAGCCACGCCGGGGGGTTACCCAAAAACATTCAGTACTTC.

The table lists this clonotype with a few counts. This chain links TRBV27 with TRBJ2-3; 7 positions match TRBD1. The length of the CDR3 is 14 residues. The trim removed 2 bases at V and 3 bases at J, leaving 2 bases unmatched. Germline V gene lookup returns CDR1 MNHEY and CDR2 SMNVEV (reference sequence). DNA of the CDR3: TGTGCCAGCAGTTTAACAGGGGAGACAGATACGCAGTATTTT. Residues: CASSLTGETDTQYF.

The chain links TRBV4-1 to TRBJ1-2, with D unresolved. Per the germline V gene, CDR1 is MGHRA and CDR2 is YSYEKL. Trimming took 0 bases from V and 4 from J, leaving 6 bases between them. There are 13 residues in the CDR3. CDR3 loop: CASSQEDFYGYTF. The CDR3 DNA reads TGCGCCAGCAGCCAAGAGGACTTCTATGGCTACACCTTC.

This sequence joins TRBV5-1 and TRBJ2-5; D remains unclear. This CDR3 has 14 residues. Trimming removed 5 bases from V and 5 bases from J, with 16 bases in between. Germline CDR1 is SGHRS and CDR2 is YFSETQ. The CDR3 loop is CASRQTKTSETQYF. The CDR3 DNA reads TGCGCCAGCAGGCAGACCAAAACGTCGGAGACCCAGTACTTC. The complete variable domain, with remaining parts taken from reference TRBV5-1 and TRBJ2-5, reads KAGVTQTPRYLIKTRGQQVTLSCSPISGHRSVSWYQQTPGQGLQFLFEYFSETQRNKGNFPGRFSGRQFSNSRSEMNVSTLELGDSALYLCASRQTKTSETQYFGPGTRLLVL.

The gene calls are TRBV5-1 and TRBJ2-7; D possibly corresponds to TRBD2 (6 bases). Germline V gene lookup returns CDR1 SGHRS and CDR2 YFSETQ. Trimming cost V 0 bases and J 4 bases, with 20 bases left between them. The CDR3 runs 17 residues. Here the CDR3 reads CASSLVRSLASPYEQYF. Written as DNA, the CDR3 is TGCGCCAGCAGCTTGGTCCGCTCACTAGCAAGCCCGTACGAGCAGTACTTC.

V and J are TRBV3-1 and TRBJ1-2; a possible D gene is TRBD1 (5 bases). CDR1 and CDR2 from the germline V gene are LGHDT and YNNKEL (reference sequence). This CDR3 is built from 16 residues. Trimming took 0 bases from V and 4 from J, leaving 15 bases between them. CDR3 region: CASSQEYGGRSYGYTF. The CDR3 nucleotides read TGTGCCAGCAGCCAAGAGTATGGGGGTCGGAGCTATGGCTACACCTTC. Based on the CDR3 plus reference TRBV3-1 and TRBJ1-2, the full variable domain is DTAVSQTPKYLVTQMGNDKSIKCEQNLGHDTMYWYKQDSKKFLKIMFSYNNKELIINETVPNRFSPKSPDKAHLNLHINSLELGDSAVYFCASSQEYGGRSYGYTFGSGTRLTVV.

This clonotype was seen more than once but under ten times. The chain joins TRBV7-8 to TRBJ1-4; D is unresolved. V was cut by 0 bases and J by 8 bases, with 16 bases left in between. The CDR3 runs to 16 residues. In germline, CDR1 is SGHVS, CDR2 FQNEAQ. The CDR3 here is CASSLARARPSEKLFF. The CDR3 DNA sequence: TGTGCCAGCAGCTTAGCTCGGGCCAGGCCCAGCGAAAAACTGTTTTTT.

This clonotype was found a few times. The chain uses TRBV29-1 and TRBJ1-2; 7 nucleotides agree with TRBD1. This CDR3 region has 12 residues. The V segment lost 8 bases and the J segment 0 bases; nucleotides outside the gene matches: 3. The germline gives CDR1 SQVTM, CDR2 ANQGSEA. CDR3 sequence reads: CSLGGPNYGYTF. CDR3 sequence (DNA): TGCAGCTTAGGGGGCCCTAACTATGGCTACACCTTC.

The chain joins TRBV18 to TRBJ1-1; D may be TRBD1 (5 bases). This CDR3 spans 15 amino acids. CDR1 is KGHSH, CDR2 LQKENI, per germline. With 1 base removed from V and 4 bases from J, the gap between germline ends came to 13 bases. The CDR3 DNA sequence: TGTGCCAGCTCACCACAATCAGGGTTGCTCACTGAAGCTTTCTTT. Protein sequence: CASSPQSGLLTEAFF.

The sample holds a few counts of this clonotype. This sequence joins TRBV7-2 and TRBJ2-7; 10 bases match TRBD1. J was trimmed by 3 bases and V by 0 bases; bases with no gene match: 8. The CDR3 runs 17 residues. CDR1 is SGHTA, CDR2 FQGNSA, per germline. The CDR3 nucleotides read TGTGCCAGCAGCTTAGCGCAGACAGGGGGCATCGGCTACGAGCAGTACTTC. It yields the protein CASSLAQTGGIGYEQYF.

This clonotype came up a few times. The chain carries TRBV11-2 and TRBJ1-2, with TRBD1 matching 9 bases. Germline loops: CDR1 SGHAT, CDR2 FQNNGV. The CDR3 loop spans 16 amino acids. The V gene end was trimmed by 1 base and the J gene end by 1 base; junction bases not matched to a gene: 4. The CDR3 DNA sequence: TGTGCCAGCAGCTTAGTGGGGACAGGGAGTAACTATGGCTACACCTTC. It is translated as CASSLVGTGSNYGYTF.

The chain recombines TRBV27 with TRBJ2-3; 9 bases match TRBD1. This CDR3 has 16 amino acids. Per the germline V gene, CDR1 is MNHEY and CDR2 is SMNVEV (reference sequence). After removal of 5 bases from V and 0 bases from J, the junction contained 6 bases not matched to a gene. CDR3 nucleotide sequence: TGTGCCAGCAGTAAATACAGGGGGCTTAGCACAGATACGCAGTATTTT. Encoded protein: CASSKYRGLSTDTQYF.

The V call is TRBV29-1, the J call TRBJ2-3; 8 nucleotides match TRBD1. CDR1 and CDR2 (germline): SQVTM, ANQGSEA. The CDR3 is 13 amino acids. V shed 3 bases and J 3 bases; nucleotides not matched to a gene: 2. The CDR3 is CSVEDRVTDTQYF. In nucleotides, the CDR3 is TGCAGCGTTGAGGACAGGGTGACAGATACGCAGTATTTT.